These T cell receptor beta chains were read from a single sample in a study of shared clonotypes between healthy human individuals. TCRdb keeps only in-frame clones here, not all; method: immunoSEQ multiplex PCR. The sample yields tens of thousands of clones, 62% seen once. The sequenced sample was memory CD8+ T cells sorted from blood. Receptors were obtained from a man younger than 45 in good health. Both conserved end residues are part of each CDR3. Each record gives: D gene, clone size, J gene, V gene, CDR3 protein, CDR3 DNA. D genes are given only for firm matches. Only part of the rows carry a size: once, few, many, or a class if the clone is expanded.

.	.	TRBJ2-1	TRBV6-1	CASSADHSSYNEQFF	TGTGCCAGCAGTGCCGACCACAGCTCCTACAATGAGCAGTTCTTC
.	.	TRBJ1-4	TRBV5-1	CASSWGERAATNEKLFF	TGCGCCAGCAGCTGGGGGGAGAGGGCCGCAACTAATGAAAAACTGTTTTTT
.	.	TRBJ1-1	TRBV6-1	CASRHRENTEAFF	TGTGCCAGCCGACACAGGGAGAACACTGAAGCTTTCTTT
TRBD1	.	TRBJ2-7	TRBV7-6	CASSVPDRGYEQYF	TGTGCCAGCAGCGTCCCCGACAGGGGTTACGAGCAGTACTTC
.	.	TRBJ2-3	TRBV10-1	CASSDGRLLTDTQYF	TGCGCCAGCAGTGATGGGAGACTACTCACAGATACGCAGTATTTT
.	few	TRBJ2-2	TRBV5-4	CASSSYEGSRDGELFF	TGTGCCAGCAGCTCCTACGAGGGCTCTCGGGACGGGGAGCTGTTTTTT
.	.	TRBJ2-1	TRBV7-8	CASSLEGRGLTNEQFF	TGTGCCAGCAGCTTAGAGGGCAGGGGACTAACCAATGAGCAGTTCTTC
.	.	TRBJ1-3	TRBV11-2	CANSDRSGNTIYF	TGTGCCAATTCGGATCGCTCTGGAAACACCATATATTTT
TRBD1	.	TRBJ2-7	TRBV7-6	CASSPRDRDYEQYF	TGTGCCAGCAGCCCCCGGGACAGGGACTACGAGCAGTACTTC
TRBD2	few	TRBJ2-1	TRBV6-1	CASSSTSADYGEQFF	TGTGCCAGCAGTTCCACTAGCGCAGACTATGGTGAGCAGTTCTTC
.	many	TRBJ1-2	TRBV7-9	CASSLEQSNYGYTF	TGTGCCAGCAGCTTAGAGCAGAGTAACTATGGCTACACCTTC
TRBD2	.	TRBJ2-7	TRBV7-9	CASSLGLAGDEQYF	TGTGCCAGCAGCTTAGGGCTAGCGGGAGACGAGCAGTACTTC
.	.	TRBJ2-1	TRBV6-5	CASSTGRTEQFF	TGTGCCAGCAGCACGGGCCGGACTGAGCAGTTCTTC
.	.	TRBJ2-7	TRBV6-1	CASSRQGGNEQYF	TGTGCCAGCAGCCGACAGGGAGGCAACGAGCAGTACTTC
.	few	TRBJ1-1	TRBV10-3	CAISDPEAGNTEAFF	TGTGCCATCAGTGACCCGGAGGCAGGGAACACTGAAGCTTTCTTT
.	.	TRBJ2-7	TRBV10-2	CASSESGSSYEQYF	TGCGCCAGCAGTGAGTCCGGGTCATCCTACGAGCAGTACTTC
TRBD2	.	TRBJ2-7	TRBV7-6	CASSRASGSYEQYF	TGTGCCAGCAGCCGCGCTAGCGGGTCCTACGAGCAGTACTTC
.	many	TRBJ1-2	TRBV6-5	CASSSGTLNYGYTF	TGTGCCAGCAGTTCAGGGACCTTGAACTATGGCTACACCTTC
.	.	TRBJ2-5	TRBV27	CASSLSGGDYQETQYF	TGTGCCAGCAGTTTATCGGGTGGGGACTACCAAGAGACCCAGTACTTC
.	.	TRBJ1-2	TRBV6-6	CASSSSGWGSYGYTF	TGTGCCAGCAGTTCCTCAGGGTGGGGCTCCTATGGCTACACCTTC
.	.	TRBJ2-3	TRBV11-3	CASSPGPVADTQYF	TGTGCCAGCAGCCCGGGCCCCGTTGCTGATACGCAGTATTTT
.	many	TRBJ1-2	TRBV6-5	CASSYALSRGYTF	TGTGCCAGCAGTTATGCCCTAAGCCGTGGCTACACCTTC
TRBD1	.	TRBJ2-5	TRBV5-1	CASSSGTGVSQETQYF	TGCGCCAGCAGCTCTGGGACAGGGGTGTCCCAAGAGACCCAGTACTTC
.	.	TRBJ2-7	TRBV5-6	CASSYRVSSYEQYF	TGTGCCAGCAGCTACAGAGTGAGCTCCTACGAGCAGTACTTC
TRBD2	.	TRBJ2-1	TRBV5-1	CASSLNRETSDHEQFF	TGCGCCAGCAGCTTGAATCGCGAGACTAGCGACCATGAGCAGTTCTTC
.	.	TRBJ2-6	TRBV28	CASNGRQGLWAGANVLTF	TGTGCCAGCAATGGTCGGCAGGGTTTATGGGCTGGGGCCAACGTCCTGACTTTC